The 10 T cell receptor beta chains presented below share a single source sample, sequenced in a study of somatic mutations in cytotoxic T cells in rheumatoid arthritis. TCRdb keeps only in-frame clones here, not all; method: immunoSEQ multiplex PCR. The sample records about 16,000 clones, roughly 77% being singletons. Sequencing was carried out using CD8+ T cells sorted from blood. The source is an adult with rheumatoid arthritis.

This clone appeared once. This chain links TRBV7-9 with TRBJ1-1; TRBD1 aligns across 10 bases. The V and J ends lost 1 base and 4 bases, in that order; junction bases with no gene match: 9. The CDR3 is 17 residues long. Germline V gives CDR1 SEHNR, CDR2 FQNEAQ (reference sequence). CDR3 loop: CASSLGFRQGASTEAFF. CDR3 nucleotides: TGTGCCAGCAGCTTAGGTTTTCGACAGGGGGCGAGCACTGAAGCTTTCTTT.

The sample holds one count of this clone. The chain recombines TRBV9 with TRBJ2-3; TRBD2 aligns across 10 bases. After removal of 2 bases from V and 6 bases from J, the junction contained 6 bases not matched to a gene. The CDR3 runs to 15 residues. Per germline, CDR1 SGDLS and CDR2 YYNGEE. CDR3 sequence reads: CASSVSAGGSDTQYF. The CDR3 DNA reads TGTGCCAGCAGCGTGTCAGCGGGGGGGAGCGATACGCAGTATTTT. The full variable domain, completed using reference TRBV9 and TRBJ2-3, is DSGVTQTPKHLITATGQRVTLRCSPRSGDLSVYWYQQSLDQGLQFLIQYYNGEERAKGNILERFSAQQFPDLHSELNLSSLELGDSALYFCASSVSAGGSDTQYFGPGTRLTVL.

The gene calls are TRBV7-2 and TRBJ1-2; unclear D gene. The CDR3 is made up of 14 amino acids. Trimming shortened V by 4 bases and J by 3 bases, and 12 bases separated the two germline ends. The germline V gene has CDR1 SGHTA and CDR2 FQGNSA. The DNA for the CDR3 is TGTGCCAGCAGCTCTCTTTGGCGGGACTATGGCTACACCTTC. Its translation is CASSSLWRDYGYTF.

The J gene is TRBJ1-4, the V gene TRBV4-1; D is possibly TRBD1 (6 bases). Trimming removed 3 bases at V and 4 bases at J, with 15 bases between. Germline lookup yields CDR1 MGHRA and CDR2 YSYEKL. This CDR3 is 16 amino acids long. The CDR3 region is CASSHGRQESNEKLFF. CDR3 nucleotide sequence: TGCGCCAGCAGCCATGGACGACAGGAAAGTAATGAAAAACTGTTTTTT.

J is TRBJ1-1 and V is TRBV4-1; no clear D. There are 12 residues in the CDR3. Looked up from germline, CDR1 is MGHRA and CDR2 is YSYEKL. V shed 3 bases and J shed 0 bases, with 2 bases lying between them. The CDR3 loop is CASSQMNTEAFF. DNA of the CDR3: TGCGCCAGCAGCCAGATGAACACTGAAGCTTTCTTT.

The genes are TRBV7-9 and TRBJ2-2; D unresolved. CDR3 length equals 14 residues. Trimming stripped 1 base from V and 8 bases from J, with 11 bases between. Per the germline V gene, CDR1 is SEHNR and CDR2 is FQNEAQ (reference sequence). CDR3 amino acids: CASSLERGWGELFF. CDR3 sequence (DNA): TGTGCCAGCAGCTTAGAAAGAGGATGGGGGGAGCTGTTTTTT.

In its sample, this clone was seen once. The V call is TRBV11-2, the J call TRBJ2-7; D remains ambiguous. CDR3 length: 12 residues. The V gene's germline CDR1 is SGHAT and CDR2 FQNNGV. V lost 5 bases to trimming and J lost 1 base, with 6 bases between them. The CDR3 loop reads CASSLRSYEQYF. In DNA form, the CDR3 reads TGTGCCAGCAGCCTAAGGTCCTACGAGCAGTACTTC.

The chain employs TRBV15 and TRBJ2-3; 8 bases line up with TRBD2. This CDR3 has 16 residues. The germline V gene has CDR1 LNHNV and CDR2 YYDKDF (reference sequence). Trimming removed 5 bases from V and 5 bases from J; junction bases left unmatched: 12. CDR3 DNA: TGTGCCACCAGCGGCCCACTCGGGGGGGCTTTAGATACGCAGTATTTT. Residues: CATSGPLGGALDTQYF.

The rearrangement joins TRBV28 to TRBJ1-5, with 12 bases that match TRBD1. Germline loops: CDR1 MDHEN, CDR2 SYDVKM. The CDR3 extends over 17 amino acids. The junction had 10 bases not matched to a gene; V was cut back by 5 bases and J by 5 bases. Here the CDR3 reads CASSTRDRGLLYQPQHF. CDR3 in DNA: TGTGCCAGCAGTACAAGGGACAGGGGGCTTTTATATCAGCCCCAGCATTTT.

The V and J genes are TRBV4-1 and TRBJ1-5, with a possible D match to TRBD1 (5 bases). This CDR3 region has 15 residues. Germline CDR1 MGHRA, CDR2 YSYEKL. The V end was cut by 4 bases, the J end by 2 bases, with 12 bases between. The CDR3 DNA reads as TGCGCCAGCAGCCGAACTGGAGGGGGCAATCAGCCCCAGCATTTT. This gives the protein CASSRTGGGNQPQHF.